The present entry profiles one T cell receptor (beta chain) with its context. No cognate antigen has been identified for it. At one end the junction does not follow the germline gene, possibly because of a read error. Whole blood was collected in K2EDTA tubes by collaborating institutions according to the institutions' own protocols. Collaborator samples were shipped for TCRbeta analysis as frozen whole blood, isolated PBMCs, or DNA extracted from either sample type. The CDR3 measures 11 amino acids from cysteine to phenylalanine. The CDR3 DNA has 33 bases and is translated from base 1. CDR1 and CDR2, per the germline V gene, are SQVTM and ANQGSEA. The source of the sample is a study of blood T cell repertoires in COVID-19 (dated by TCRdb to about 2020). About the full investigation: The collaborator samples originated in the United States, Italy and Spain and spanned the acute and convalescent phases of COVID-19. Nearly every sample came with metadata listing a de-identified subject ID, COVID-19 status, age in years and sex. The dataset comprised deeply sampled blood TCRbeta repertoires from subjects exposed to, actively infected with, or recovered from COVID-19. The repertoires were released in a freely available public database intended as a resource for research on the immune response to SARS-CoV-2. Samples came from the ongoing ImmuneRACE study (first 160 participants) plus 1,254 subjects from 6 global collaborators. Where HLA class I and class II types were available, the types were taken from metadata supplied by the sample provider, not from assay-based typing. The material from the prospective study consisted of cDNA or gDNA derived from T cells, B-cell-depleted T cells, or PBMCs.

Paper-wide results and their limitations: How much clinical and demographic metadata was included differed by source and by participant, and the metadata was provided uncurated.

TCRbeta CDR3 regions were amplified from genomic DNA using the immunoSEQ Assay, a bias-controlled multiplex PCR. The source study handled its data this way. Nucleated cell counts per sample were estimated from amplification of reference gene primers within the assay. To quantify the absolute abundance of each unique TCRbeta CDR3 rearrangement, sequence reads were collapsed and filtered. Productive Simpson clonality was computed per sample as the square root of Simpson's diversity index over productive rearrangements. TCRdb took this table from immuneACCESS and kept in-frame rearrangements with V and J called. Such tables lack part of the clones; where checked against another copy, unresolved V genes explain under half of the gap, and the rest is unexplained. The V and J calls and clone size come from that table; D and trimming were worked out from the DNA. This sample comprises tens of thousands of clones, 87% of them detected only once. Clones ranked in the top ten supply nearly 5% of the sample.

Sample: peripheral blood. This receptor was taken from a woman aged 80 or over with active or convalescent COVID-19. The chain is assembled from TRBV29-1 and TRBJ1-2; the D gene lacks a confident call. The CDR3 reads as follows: CSVVHKSSSAF. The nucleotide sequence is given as TGCAGCGTTGTCCATAAAAGCTCTTCCGCCTTC.